This is a list of T cell receptor beta chains from one sample in a study of blood T cell repertoires in COVID-19. Sequencing was performed with immunoSEQ multiplex PCR; in TCRdb, only in-frame clones are kept and a portion is missing. In the table there are more than 250,000 clones, about 85% of which are singletons. Sample: PBMCs or T cells enriched from blood (not recorded which). These receptors originate from a woman in her 30s who had recovered from COVID-19. CDR3s include the opening cysteine and the closing phenylalanine or tryptophan. A D gene is named only where the DNA matches it firmly. Clone sizes are given selectively: once, few, many, or a class where the clone is expanded.

14	TRBV19	.	TRBD1	TRBJ2-7	TGTGCCAGTAGTACCAACAGGGGAACGTACGAGCAGTACTTC	CASSTNRGTYEQYF
15	TRBV19	.	TRBD1	TRBJ1-2	TGTGCCAGTACCCTGGGGACAGATCCGAACTATGGCTACACCTTC	CASTLGTDPNYGYTF
13	TRBV7-3	.	TRBD1	TRBJ1-6	TGTGCCAGCAGCAAGGGGGCGAATTCACCCCTCCACTTT	CASSKGANSPLHF
15	TRBV7-2	once	TRBD1	TRBJ2-7	TGTGCCAGCAGCGCCACAGGGGCACTTGCCTACGAGCAGTACTTC	CASSATGALAYEQYF
15	TRBV15	.	.	TRBJ2-5	TGTGCCACCAGCGCGGGAGGACAGGCTCAAGAGACCCAGTACTTC	CATSAGGQAQETQYF
18	TRBV5-5	.	TRBD2	TRBJ2-5	TGTGCCAGCAGCTTGAGGCTCGCTAGCGGGGGGGCCGGGGAGACCCAGTACTTC	CASSLRLASGGAGETQYF
13	TRBV18	.	.	TRBJ1-2	TGTGCCAGCTCACCACGACAGACAGATGGCTACACCTTC	CASSPRQTDGYTF
11	TRBV12-3/TRBV12-4	.	.	TRBJ2-1	TGTGCCAGCACGAGACAAAATGAGCAGTTCTTC	CASTRQNEQFF
17	TRBV5-1	.	TRBD1	TRBJ1-1	TGCGCCAGCAGCCCGGCAGGTGGAGGGGGCATGAACACTGAAGCTTTCTTT	CASSPAGGGGMNTEAFF
14	TRBV5-8	.	TRBD2	TRBJ2-3	TGTGCCGTCGGACTAGCGGGGAGCACAGATACGCAGTATTTT	CAVGLAGSTDTQYF
15	TRBV5-1	.	.	TRBJ1-3	TGCGCCAGCAGCATAGACAGAACCTCTGGAAACACCATATATTTT	CASSIDRTSGNTIYF
15	TRBV6-5	once	TRBD1	TRBJ1-2	TGTGCCAGCAGTCCCAGACAGGGGGCGGACTATGGCTACACCTTC	CASSPRQGADYGYTF
14	TRBV4-3	.	TRBD1	TRBJ1-2	TGCGCCAGCAGCCAAGAACGGCAGGGACAGATCTACACCTTC	CASSQERQGQIYTF
17	TRBV5-6	.	TRBD2	TRBJ2-5	TGTGCCAGCAGCTTGGAACTAGCGGGGGGGAGTCGAGAGACCCAGTACTTC	CASSLELAGGSRETQYF
14	TRBV2	.	.	TRBJ1-6	TGTGCCAGCAGCGGCAATCCGCCGGGGAGACCCCTCCACTTT	CASSGNPPGRPLHF
16	TRBV29-1	.	TRBD2	TRBJ2-1	TGCAGCGTTGACGGGGGGGACACACATACCCACAATGAGCAGTTCTTC	CSVDGGDTHTHNEQFF
15	TRBV11-2	.	.	TRBJ2-2	TGTGCCAGCAGCTTTGCCACGGGAGTTCAGGGGGAGCTGTTTTTT	CASSFATGVQGELFF
14	TRBV5-4	once	TRBD2	TRBJ2-1	TGTGCCAGCAGCTTCGCGGGGGCCTACAATGAGCAGTTCTTC	CASSFAGAYNEQFF
15	TRBV2	.	TRBD1	TRBJ1-2	TGTGCCAGCAGAAACCGGGACAGGGGTGAAGGTGGCTACACCTTC	CASRNRDRGEGGYTF
17	TRBV7-9	.	.	TRBJ1-3	TGTGCCAGCAGCTTAGGTGCTCGTCGGGTAGGAGGAAACACCATATATTTT	CASSLGARRVGGNTIYF
15	TRBV7-9	.	TRBD1	TRBJ1-3	TGTGCCAGCAGCTGGACAGGAAGCTCTGGAAACACCATATATTTT	CASSWTGSSGNTIYF
14	TRBV10-3	.	.	TRBJ2-7	TGTGCCATCAGTGAGGGGGCAACCACCTACGAGCAGTACTTC	CAISEGATTYEQYF
15	TRBV19	.	TRBD1	TRBJ1-5	TGTGCCAGTAGTATCCACAGGGGGAACAATCAGCCCCAGCATTTT	CASSIHRGNNQPQHF
13	TRBV5-1	.	.	TRBJ2-7	TGCGCCAGCAGCTTAGGCGGAACCTACGAGCAGTACTTC	CASSLGGTYEQYF